These 7 T cell receptor beta chains came from one sample sequenced in a study of beta chain features in type 1 diabetes. Study-wide points: People with Type 1 diabetes carried modestly yet significantly shorter TCRB CDR3s in all four CD4+ subsets.

These receptors have no known antigen. Expressed TCRB transcripts got sequenced, as all isolated RNA was reverse transcribed. Clones were read by immunoSEQ multiplex PCR, and TCRdb kept only the in-frame ones, dropping some. The table lists fewer than 25,000 clones, about 69% of them singletons. Specimen: Tregs from blood. All receptors derive from a man aged 18 to 30 with type 1 diabetes.

The rearrangement joins TRBV18 to TRBJ2-7; D not resolved. The CDR3 has 13 residues. V lost 4 bases to trimming and J lost 0 bases, with 7 bases between them. Germline assignment: CDR1 KGHSH and CDR2 LQKENI. CDR3 coding DNA: TGTGCCAGCTCACACGAGCCCTCCTACGAGCAGTACTTC. It encodes CASSHEPSYEQYF. Using reference TRBV18 and TRBJ2-7 for the parts outside the CDR3, the full variable domain is NAGVMQNPRHLVRRRGQEARLRCSPMKGHSHVYWYRQLPEEGLKFMVYLQKENIIDESGMPKERFSAEFPKEGPSILRIQQVVRGDSAAYFCASSHEPSYEQYFGPGTRLTVT.

The chain is built from TRBV30 and TRBJ2-7; 10 bases line up with TRBD2. Germline V gives CDR1 GTSNPN, CDR2 SVGIG (reference sequence). This CDR3 spans 15 amino acids. V was pared by 0 bases and J by 9 bases, with 11 bases of the junction left unmatched. The CDR3 DNA follows: TGTGCCTGGAGTGTACTGGCTAGCGGGAGTTCCCGGCAGTACTTC. This translates into CAWSVLASGSSRQYF.

Only one count was recorded for this clone. In nucleotides, the CDR3 is TGTGCCAGCAGCTTGGAGGGGTTCGCAGATACGCAGTATTTT. Amino acids: CASSLEGFADTQYF. This chain uses TRBV5-4 with TRBJ2-3, with D perhaps TRBD1 (5 bases). Germline-derived CDR1 and CDR2 are SGHNT and YYREEE (reference sequence). This CDR3 region has 14 residues. Trimming left V 0 bases short and J 4 bases short, with 9 bases between.

This clone turned up a few times. The rearrangement links TRBV10-1 to TRBJ2-5; D gene uncertain. Per germline, CDR1 WNHNN and CDR2 SYGVQD (reference sequence). Between the trimmed V and J ends, which lost 3 bases and 5 bases, there was a span of 16 bases. CDR3 length: 15 residues. The CDR3 DNA reads TGCGCCAGCAGTGACGTGCAGATGGGCCAGGAGACCCAGTACTTC. Translating gives CASSDVQMGQETQYF.

This clone was seen more than once but under ten times. The V gene is TRBV29-1, the J gene TRBJ2-4; 7 bases are a match to TRBD1. CDR3 length: 17 amino acids. Germline-derived CDR1 and CDR2 are SQVTM and ANQGSEA. The V gene end was trimmed by 4 bases and the J gene end by 0 bases; junction bases not matched to a gene: 12. DNA of the CDR3: TGCAGCGTTGCTAACCGGACAGGTCCTATAGCCAAAAACATTCAGTACTTC. Its translation is CSVANRTGPIAKNIQYF.

The V gene is TRBV30, the J gene TRBJ2-4, with TRBD1 matching over 7 bases. V lost 1 base, J lost 3 bases, and 6 bases stayed unmatched. The CDR3 has 15 residues. Per germline, CDR1 GTSNPN and CDR2 SVGIG (reference sequence). The CDR3 region is CAWSDYRGGKNIQYF. In DNA form, the CDR3 reads TGTGCCTGGAGTGACTACAGGGGTGGCAAAAACATTCAGTACTTC.

This clone showed up just a few times. This chain uses TRBV2 with TRBJ1-2; no clear D gene. Trimming took 8 bases from V and 9 from J, leaving 7 bases between them. The CDR3 loop spans 9 amino acids. Looked up from germline, CDR1 is SNHLY and CDR2 is FYNNEI. The CDR3 DNA reads TGTGCCAGCCCTAAAAGCTACACCTTC. It encodes CASPKSYTF.